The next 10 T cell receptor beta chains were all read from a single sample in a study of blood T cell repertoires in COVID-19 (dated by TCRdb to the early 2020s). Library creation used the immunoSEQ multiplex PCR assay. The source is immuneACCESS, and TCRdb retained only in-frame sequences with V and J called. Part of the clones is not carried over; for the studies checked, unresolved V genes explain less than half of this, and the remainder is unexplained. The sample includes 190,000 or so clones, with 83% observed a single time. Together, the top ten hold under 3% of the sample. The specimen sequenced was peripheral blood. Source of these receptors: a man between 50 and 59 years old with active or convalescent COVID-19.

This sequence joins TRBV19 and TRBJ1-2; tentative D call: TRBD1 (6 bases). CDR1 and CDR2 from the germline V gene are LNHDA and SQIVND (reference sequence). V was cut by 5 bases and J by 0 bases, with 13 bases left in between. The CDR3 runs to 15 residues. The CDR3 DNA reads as TGTGCCAGTAGTGCCTGGGACACCACTAACTATGGCTACACCTTC. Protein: CASSAWDTTNYGYTF. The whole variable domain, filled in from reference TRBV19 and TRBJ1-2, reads DGGITQSPKYLFRKEGQNVTLSCEQNLNHDAMYWYRQDPGQGLRLIYYSQIVNDFQKGDIAEGYSVSREKKESFPLTVTSAQKNPTAFYLCASSAWDTTNYGYTFGSGTRLTVV.

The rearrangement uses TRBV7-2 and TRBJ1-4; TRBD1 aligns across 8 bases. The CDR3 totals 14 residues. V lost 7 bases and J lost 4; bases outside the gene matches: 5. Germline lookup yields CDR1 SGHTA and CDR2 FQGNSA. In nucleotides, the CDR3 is TGTGCCAGCACCAAGGACAGGGTTAATGAAAAACTGTTTTTT. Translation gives CASTKDRVNEKLFF.

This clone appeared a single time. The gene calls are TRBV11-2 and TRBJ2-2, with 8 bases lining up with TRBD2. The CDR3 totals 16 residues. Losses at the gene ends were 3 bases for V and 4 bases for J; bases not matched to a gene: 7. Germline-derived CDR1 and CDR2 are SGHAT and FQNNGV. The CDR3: CASSFSGTRVTGELFF. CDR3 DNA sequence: TGTGCCAGCAGCTTTTCCGGGACTAGGGTCACCGGGGAGCTGTTTTTT. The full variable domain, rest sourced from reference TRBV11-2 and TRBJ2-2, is EAGVAQSPRYKIIEKRQSVAFWCNPISGHATLYWYQQILGQGPKLLIQFQNNGVVDDSQLPKDRFSAERLKGVDSTLKIQPAKLEDSAVYLCASSFSGTRVTGELFFGEGSRLTVL.

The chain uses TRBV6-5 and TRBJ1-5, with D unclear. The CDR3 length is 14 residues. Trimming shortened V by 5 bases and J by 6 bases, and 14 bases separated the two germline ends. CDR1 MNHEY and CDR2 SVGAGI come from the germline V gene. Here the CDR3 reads CASSPPVAPQPQHF. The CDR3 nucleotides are TGTGCCAGCAGTCCTCCTGTGGCCCCTCAGCCCCAGCATTTT.

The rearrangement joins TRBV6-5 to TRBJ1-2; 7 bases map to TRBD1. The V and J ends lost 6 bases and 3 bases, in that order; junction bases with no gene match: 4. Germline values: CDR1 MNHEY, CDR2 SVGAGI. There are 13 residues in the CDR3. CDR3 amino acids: CASSGGGHYGYTF. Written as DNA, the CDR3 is TGTGCCAGCAGCGGAGGGGGCCACTATGGCTACACCTTC.

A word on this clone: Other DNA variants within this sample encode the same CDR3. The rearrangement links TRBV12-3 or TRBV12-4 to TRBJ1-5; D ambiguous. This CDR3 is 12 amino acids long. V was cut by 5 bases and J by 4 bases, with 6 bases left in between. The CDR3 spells CASSLRNQPQHF. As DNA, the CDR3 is TGTGCCAGCAGTCTCCGGAATCAGCCCCAGCATTTT.

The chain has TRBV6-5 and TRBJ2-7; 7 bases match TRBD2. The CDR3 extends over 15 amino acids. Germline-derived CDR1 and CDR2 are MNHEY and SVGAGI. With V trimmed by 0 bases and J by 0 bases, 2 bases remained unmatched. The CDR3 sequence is CASSYSGTTSYEQYF. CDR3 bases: TGTGCCAGCAGTTACTCGGGGACTACCTCCTACGAGCAGTACTTC.

CDR3 DNA sequence: TGTGCCAGCAGTGGGGAGTCCCACAATGAGCAGTTCTTC. Translated: CASSGESHNEQFF. V gene TRBV2 combines with J gene TRBJ2-1; tentatively, D is TRBD2 (5 bases). The CDR3 sequence is 13 residues long. Germline assignment: CDR1 SNHLY and CDR2 FYNNEI. V was shortened by 4 bases and J by 5 bases, with 9 bases between the two germline ends. Variable domain in full (rest from reference TRBV2 and TRBJ2-1): EPEVTQTPSHQVTQMGQEVILRCVPISNHLYFYWYRQILGQKVEFLVSFYNNEISEKSEIFDDQFSVERPDGSNFTLKIRSTKLEDSAMYFCASSGESHNEQFFGPGTRLTVL.

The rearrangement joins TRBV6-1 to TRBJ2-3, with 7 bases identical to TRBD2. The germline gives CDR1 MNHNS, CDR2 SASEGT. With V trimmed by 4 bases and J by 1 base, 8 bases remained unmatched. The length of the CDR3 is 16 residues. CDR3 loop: CASSGGLSPRTDTQYF. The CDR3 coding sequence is TGTGCCAGCAGTGGGGGACTATCTCCACGCACAGATACGCAGTATTTT.

CDR3 sequence reads: CASSLGAIQVNTEAFF. The CDR3 DNA follows: TGTGCCAGCAGCTTAGGGGCAATCCAAGTGAACACTGAAGCTTTCTTT. The V gene is TRBV7-9, the J gene TRBJ1-1, with no clear D. Trimming cost V 1 base and J 0 bases, with 12 bases left between them. This CDR3 is built from 16 residues. Germline V gene sequence: CDR1 SEHNR, CDR2 FQNEAQ (reference sequence).